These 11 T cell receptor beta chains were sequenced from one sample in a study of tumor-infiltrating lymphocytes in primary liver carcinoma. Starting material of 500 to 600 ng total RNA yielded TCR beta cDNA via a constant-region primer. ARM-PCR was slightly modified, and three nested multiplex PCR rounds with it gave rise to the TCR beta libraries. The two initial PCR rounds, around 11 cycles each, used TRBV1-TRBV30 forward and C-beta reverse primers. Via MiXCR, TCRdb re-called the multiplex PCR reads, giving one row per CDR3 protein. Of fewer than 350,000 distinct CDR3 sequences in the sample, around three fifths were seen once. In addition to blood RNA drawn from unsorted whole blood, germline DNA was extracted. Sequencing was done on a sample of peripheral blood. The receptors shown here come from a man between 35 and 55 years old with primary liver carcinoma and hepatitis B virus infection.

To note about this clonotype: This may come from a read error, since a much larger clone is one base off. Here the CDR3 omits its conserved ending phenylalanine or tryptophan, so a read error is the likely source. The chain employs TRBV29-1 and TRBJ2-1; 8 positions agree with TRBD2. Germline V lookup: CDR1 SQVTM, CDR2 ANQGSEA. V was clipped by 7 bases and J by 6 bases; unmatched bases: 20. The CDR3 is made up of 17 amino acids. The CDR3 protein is CSAAGIAGGGPTNEQFL. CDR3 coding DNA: TGCAGCGCCGCGGGGATTGCGGGAGGAGGTCCGACCAATGAGCAGTTCCTC.

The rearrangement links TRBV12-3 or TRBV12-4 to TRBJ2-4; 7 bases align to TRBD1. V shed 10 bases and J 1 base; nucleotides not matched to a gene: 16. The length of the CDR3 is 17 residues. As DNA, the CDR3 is TGTGCCAACAGCCCAGGGGGTAGAGCCCGGGCCAAAAACATTCAGTACTTC. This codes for CANSPGGRARAKNIQYF.

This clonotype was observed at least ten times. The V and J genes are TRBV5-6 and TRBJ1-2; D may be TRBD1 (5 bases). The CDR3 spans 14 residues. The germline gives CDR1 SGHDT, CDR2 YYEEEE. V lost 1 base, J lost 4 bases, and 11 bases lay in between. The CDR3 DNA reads TGTGCCAGCAGCTTGAAAGGGGCCCCCTATGGCTACACCTTC. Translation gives CASSLKGAPYGYTF.

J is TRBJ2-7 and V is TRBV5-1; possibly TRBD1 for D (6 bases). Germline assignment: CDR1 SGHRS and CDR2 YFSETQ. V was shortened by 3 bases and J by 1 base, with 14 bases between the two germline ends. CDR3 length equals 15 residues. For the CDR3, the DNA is TGCGCCAGCAGCTCGGCCGCGACAGGTTCCTACGAGCAGTACTTC. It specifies CASSSAATGSYEQYF.

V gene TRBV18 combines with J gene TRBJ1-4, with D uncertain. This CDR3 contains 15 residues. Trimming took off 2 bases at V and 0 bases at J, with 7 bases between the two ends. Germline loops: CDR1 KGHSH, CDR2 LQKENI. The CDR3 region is CASSPDGSTNEKLFF. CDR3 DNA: TGTGCCAGCTCACCAGACGGGTCAACTAATGAAAAACTGTTTTTT.

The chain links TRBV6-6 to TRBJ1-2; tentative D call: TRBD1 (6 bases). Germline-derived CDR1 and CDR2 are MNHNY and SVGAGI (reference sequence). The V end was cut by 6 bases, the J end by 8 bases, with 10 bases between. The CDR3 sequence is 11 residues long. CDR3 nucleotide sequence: TGTGCCAGCAGCCAAGGGGGGGGCTACACCTTC. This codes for CASSQGGGYTF.

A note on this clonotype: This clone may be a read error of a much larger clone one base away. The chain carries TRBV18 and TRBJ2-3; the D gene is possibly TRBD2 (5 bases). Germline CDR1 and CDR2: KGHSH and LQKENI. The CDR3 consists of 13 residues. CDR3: CASPPLSAVEAYF. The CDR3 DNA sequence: TGTGCCAGCCCACCGCTCTCAGCGGTCGAGGCGTATTTT.

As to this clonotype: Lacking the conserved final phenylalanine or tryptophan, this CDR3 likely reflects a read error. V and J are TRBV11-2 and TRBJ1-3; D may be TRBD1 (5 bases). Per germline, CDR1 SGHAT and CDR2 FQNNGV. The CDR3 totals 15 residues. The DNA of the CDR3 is TGCGCCAGCAGCCCCCGAGGGGCAGGTGGAAACACCATATATCTT. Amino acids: CASSPRGAGGNTIYL.

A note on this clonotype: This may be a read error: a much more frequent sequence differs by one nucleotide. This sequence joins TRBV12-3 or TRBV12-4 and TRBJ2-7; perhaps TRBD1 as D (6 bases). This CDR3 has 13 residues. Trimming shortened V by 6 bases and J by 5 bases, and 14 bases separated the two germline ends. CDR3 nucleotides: TGTGCCAGCAGCCAGGGACATCTAAACGAGCAGTACTTC. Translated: CASSQGHLNEQYF.

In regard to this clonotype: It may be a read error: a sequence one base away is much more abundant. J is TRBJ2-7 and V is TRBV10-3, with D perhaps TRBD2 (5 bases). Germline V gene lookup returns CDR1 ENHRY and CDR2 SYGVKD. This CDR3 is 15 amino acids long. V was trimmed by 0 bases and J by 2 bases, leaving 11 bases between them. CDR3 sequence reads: CAISESGNGTYEQYF. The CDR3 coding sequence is TGTGCCATCAGTGAGTCCGGTAACGGGACCTACGAGCAGTACTTC.

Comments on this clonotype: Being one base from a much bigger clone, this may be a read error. The CDR3 loop reads CALRNGVEQYF. The CDR3 DNA is TGTGCCTTGAGGAACGGAGTCGAGCAGTACTTC. This chain connects TRBV10-3 to TRBJ2-7; D is ambiguous. The CDR3 length is 11 residues. V was shortened by 11 bases and J by 6 bases, with 14 bases between the two germline ends. Germline V lookup: CDR1 ENHRY, CDR2 SYGVKD.